This T cell receptor beta chain came from a study of control samples from healthy donors and cancer patients. The CDR3 consists of 13 residues. Trimming shortened V by 3 bases and J by 7 bases, and 11 bases separated the two germline ends. CDR1 and CDR2 (germline): MNHNS, SASEGT. The data were produced by immunoSEQ multiplex PCR, yet TCRdb's version contains in-frame clones alone and is incomplete. Here the sample spans some 140,000 clones, about nine tenths being singletons. The chain uses TRBV6-1 and TRBJ2-3, with a possible D match to TRBD2 (5 bases). What was sequenced was blood. This TCR was sampled from a man under 40 in good health. The CDR3 DNA reads as TGTGCCAGCAGTGATGGGGAGATACATACGCAGTATTTT. Its translation: CASSDGEIHTQYF.